This is a list of T cell receptor beta chains from one sample in a study of blood T cells in healthy people across ages. TCRdb re-derived calls from the 5' RACE reads in MiXCR, one entry per CDR3 protein. The table has roughly 1,000,000 distinct CDR3 sequences, approximately 25% seen once; the top ten hold approximately 0.75%. The same sample was also studied in work on T cells of mothers and their children.

The sample comprised blood. The receptors shown here come from a girl aged 2 to 9 in good health. Each CDR3 is given with its conserved first and last residue. A D gene is named only where the DNA matches it firmly. Not all rows give a size; the values are once, few, many and, for expanded clones, a class.

TRBJ2-7	TRBV11-3	few	TRBD2	TGTGCCAGCAGCTTATTCTCGACTAGCGGTTCCTACGAGCAGTACTTC	CASSLFSTSGSYEQYF
TRBJ2-7	TRBV5-1	few	NA	TGCGCCAGCAGCTTGGAGGGCAGAAGCTCCTACGAGCAGTACTTC	CASSLEGRSSYEQYF
TRBJ2-7	TRBV5-1	NA	NA	TGTGCCAGCAGCTACTATAGCGGAACCTACGAGCAGTACTTC	CASSYYSGTYEQYF
TRBJ2-5	TRBV11-2	NA	TRBD1	TGTGCCAGCAGCAACCCAGGACAGGGGTTTGAGACCCAGTACTTC	CASSNPGQGFETQYF
TRBJ1-3	TRBV3-1	NA	NA	TGTGCCAGCAGCCCCCCGGTCCGGACCTCTGGAAACACCATATATTTT	CASSPPVRTSGNTIYF
TRBJ2-7	TRBV6-6	few	TRBD1	TGTGCCAGCCTGGGACAGAACTCCTACGAGCAGTACTTC	CASLGQNSYEQYF
TRBJ1-5	TRBV15	NA	NA	TGTGCCACCAGCAGAGAGGGTTGGCAGCCCCAGCATTTT	CATSREGWQPQHF
TRBJ2-1	TRBV6-2/TRBV6-3	NA	NA	TGCGCCAGCAGTTACGAGGGGCTTGAGCAGTTCTTC	CASSYEGLEQFF
TRBJ1-2	TRBV4-2	few	NA	TGTGCCAGCAGCCAACCATTGGACGGCCGCGTCTACACCTTC	CASSQPLDGRVYTF
TRBJ2-5	TRBV4-1	NA	TRBD1	TGCGCCAGCAGCCAGGAGACAGGGGGAGCCTCGGAGACCCAGTACTTC	CASSQETGGASETQYF
TRBJ2-2	TRBV4-1	NA	NA	TGCGCCAGCAGCCAAGATTCCGGGACCCCAACCGGGGAGCTGTTTTTT	CASSQDSGTPTGELFF
TRBJ1-2	TRBV20-1	NA	TRBD1	TGCAGTGCCCCACGGGACAGCCGTAACTATGGCTACACCTTC	CSAPRDSRNYGYTF
TRBJ2-5	TRBV11-2	NA	NA	TGTGCCAGCAGCTTCTCGGATGGTGGGGGAAACCCCCAGTACTTC	CASSFSDGGGNPQYF
TRBJ2-7	TRBV20-1	NA	TRBD2	TGCAGTGCCAGGACTAGTCTTTTATACGAGCAGTACTTC	CSARTSLLYEQYF
TRBJ1-2	TRBV3-1	NA	NA	TGTGCCAGCAGCCAGGGACGGTCTAACTATGGCTACACCTTC	CASSQGRSNYGYTF
TRBJ2-7	TRBV29-1	NA	TRBD2	TGCAGCGTCGGACTAGCGGACTACGAGCAGTACTTC	CSVGLADYEQYF
TRBJ2-1	TRBV7-9	NA	NA	TGTGCCAGCAGCGCCCAGGGTTTACTTCGGAATGAGCAGTTCTTC	CASSAQGLLRNEQFF
TRBJ2-3	TRBV28	NA	NA	TGTGCCAGCAGTTTGAACGGCCTTGACTCCAGGGGCACAGATACGCAGTATTTT	CASSLNGLDSRGTDTQYF
TRBJ2-1	TRBV20-1	few	TRBD2	TGCAGTGCTAGAGATCCCGGCGGGAGTTACAATGAGCAGTTCTTC	CSARDPGGSYNEQFF
TRBJ2-5	TRBV12-3/TRBV12-4	NA	TRBD1	TGTGCCAGCAGTTTATGGGACAGGGGTTACGAAGAGACCCAGTACTTC	CASSLWDRGYEETQYF
TRBJ2-2	TRBV25-1	few	TRBD2	TGTGCCAGCAGTGAGCCGGGACTAGCGGGGGGGGAGCTGTTTTTT	CASSEPGLAGGELFF
TRBJ1-5	TRBV12-3/TRBV12-4	NA	NA	TGTGCCAGCAGTTTGGGAGGATTGTATAGCAATCAGCCCCAGCATTTT	CASSLGGLYSNQPQHF
TRBJ2-7	TRBV27	NA	TRBD2	TGTGCCAGCATGCCGGCGGGGGGCTACGAGCAGTACTTC	CASMPAGGYEQYF
TRBJ2-7	TRBV2	few	NA	TGTGCCAGCGTGACGAAACCATCAGCGCGGCCCGACGAGCAGTACTTC	CASVTKPSARPDEQYF
TRBJ2-2	TRBV15	NA	NA	TGTGCCACCAGCAGAGATCGAAGGGCCGGGGAGCTGTTTTTT	CATSRDRRAGELFF
TRBJ1-4	TRBV18	few	TRBD1	TGTGCCAGCTCAGCTCCAAGAAGGGACAGAGGGGAAAAACTGTTTTTT	CASSAPRRDRGEKLFF
TRBJ2-7	TRBV5-1	few	NA	TGCGCCAGCAGCTCCCTTGGGCTCGGGTCAGCAAGAGGCGAGCAGTACTTC	CASSSLGLGSARGEQYF
TRBJ2-5	TRBV5-6	few	NA	TGTGCCAGCAGCCTAGGGACAATTCAGGAGACCCAGTACTTC	CASSLGTIQETQYF
TRBJ2-4	TRBV27	NA	NA	TGTGCCAGCAGTTCCCTCATGGGGATTCAGTACTTC	CASSSLMGIQYF
TRBJ1-1	TRBV7-9	NA	TRBD1	TGTGCCAGCAGCCCGACACAGGGGACGAACACTGAAGCTTTCTTT	CASSPTQGTNTEAFF
TRBJ1-2	TRBV7-2	few	NA	TGTGCCAGCAGCTTAGTGGGGGAATCAAATGGCTACACCTTC	CASSLVGESNGYTF
TRBJ2-7	TRBV7-2	few	NA	TGTGCCAGCAGCTCCATGATGGGACCCTCCTACGAGCAGTACTTC	CASSSMMGPSYEQYF
TRBJ2-5	TRBV5-1	NA	NA	TGCGCCAGCAGCCGGGGCCTTGGGACGGGGAAAGAGACCCAGTACTTC	CASSRGLGTGKETQYF
TRBJ2-3	TRBV20-1	NA	TRBD1	TGCAGTGCTTTCGACAGGGGTGGCACAGATACGCAGTATTTT	CSAFDRGGTDTQYF
TRBJ2-5	TRBV7-9	NA	TRBD2	TGTGCCAGCAGCTTGGGGAGGACTAGCGCGGATGAGACCCAGTACTTC	CASSLGRTSADETQYF
TRBJ2-7	TRBV29-1	NA	NA	TGCAGCCCCCATCGCGAGCAGTACTTC	CSPHREQYF
TRBJ1-1	TRBV12-3/TRBV12-4	few	TRBD1	TGTGCCAGCAGTTCCAAGGGGGCTGGTGAAGCTTTCTTT	CASSSKGAGEAFF
TRBJ2-7	TRBV7-8	NA	NA	TGTGCCAGCAGCTTAGTATTGGGCCAGGCTGTTTACGAGCAGTACTTC	CASSLVLGQAVYEQYF
TRBJ1-1	TRBV29-1	NA	NA	TGCAGCGTTGAAGACCGCGGTGAGGGCACTGAAGCTTTCTTT	CSVEDRGEGTEAFF
TRBJ1-1	TRBV12-5	NA	NA	TGTGCTAGTGGTCTTACAGACACTGAAGCTTTCTTT	CASGLTDTEAFF
TRBJ2-1	TRBV24-1	few	TRBD1	TGTGCCACCAGTGAAGGGACAGGGGGCTTTGAGCAGTTCTTC	CATSEGTGGFEQFF
TRBJ2-2	TRBV20-1	NA	NA	TGCAGTGCTAGAGGGCTTCACGCGAACACCGGGGAGCTGTTTTTT	CSARGLHANTGELFF
TRBJ2-1	TRBV4-2	once	NA	TGTGCCAGCAGCCAAGCATTGGTAGCGGAGCAGTTCTTC	CASSQALVAEQFF
TRBJ2-7	TRBV20-1	NA	TRBD2	TGCAGTGCTAGAGACTCGACTAGCGGGAGGTACGAGCAGTACTTC	CSARDSTSGRYEQYF
TRBJ2-2	TRBV29-1	few	NA	TGCAGCGGCCACCCAGGGGATACCGGGGAGCTGTTTTTT	CSGHPGDTGELFF
TRBJ2-3	TRBV29-1	NA	TRBD2	TGCAGCGTTTACCTAGCGGGGGGTACTAGCACAGATACGCAGTATTTT	CSVYLAGGTSTDTQYF